The 29 T cell receptor beta chains below all came from one sample that was sequenced in a study of Graves' ophthalmopathy and Graves' hyperthyroidism. RNA transcripts were the source from which TCR beta CDR3 regions were amplified. RT-PCR with HTBI primers came first, then second-round multiplex PCR. TCRdb independently ran MiXCR on the multiplex PCR reads; one entry per CDR3 protein. The sample carries around 400,000 distinct CDR3 sequences, roughly 18% recorded once. The sequencing sample was made of peripheral blood. These receptors were taken from a woman aged 18-35 years with Graves' ophthalmopathy.

This clonotype was detected only a few times. V and J are TRBV6-1 and TRBJ1-2; D gene ambiguous. The V end lost 2 bases, the J end lost 2 bases, and 12 bases lay between the germline ends. Germline CDR1 and CDR2: MNHNS and SASEGT. The CDR3 is 15 residues long. Here the CDR3 DNA reads TGTGCCAGCAGTGAAATGCCAGTTGCCAACTATGGCTACACCTTC. Its protein is CASSEMPVANYGYTF.

This clonotype was detected ten times or more. The chain carries TRBV11-2 and TRBJ1-2; possible D gene TRBD1, 5 bases. CDR3 size: 11 residues. Between the trimmed V and J ends, which lost 5 bases and 9 bases, there was a span of 10 bases. The germline CDR1 and CDR2 sequences are SGHAT and FQNNGV. The CDR3 loop reads CASSKDKRYTF. The DNA of the CDR3 is TGTGCCAGCAGCAAGGACAAGCGCTACACCTTC.

This clonotype occurred many times. The chain is built from TRBV19 and TRBJ1-5, with TRBD1 as a possible D gene (6 bases). The ends were cut back, 8 bases at V and 0 bases at J, with 11 bases in the middle. The germline CDR1 and CDR2 sequences are LNHDA and SQIVND (reference sequence). There are 14 residues in the CDR3. CDR3 DNA sequence: TGTGCCAGTCGACAGGCGAATAGCAATCAGCCCCAGCATTTT. Translating it yields CASRQANSNQPQHF.

This clonotype appeared many times. The chain employs TRBV28 and TRBJ1-1, with D unclear. The CDR3 runs 14 residues. CDR1 MDHEN and CDR2 SYDVKM come from the germline V gene. V dropped 5 bases and J dropped 5 bases, with 15 bases sitting between them. DNA of the CDR3: TGTGCCAGCAGTCCCTTTTCGGGCGGGACTGAAGCTTTCTTT. This encodes CASSPFSGGTEAFF.

This clonotype was seen repeatedly, ten times or more. The CDR3 bases are TGTGCCGTACAGGTCTCGTCTGGAAACACCATATATTTT. Protein product: CAVQVSSGNTIYF. The rearrangement uses TRBV6-1 and TRBJ1-3; TRBD1 is a possible D gene (5 bases). Germline V gene lookup returns CDR1 MNHNS and CDR2 SASEGT. The length of the CDR3 is 13 residues. V was cut by 11 bases and J by 1 base, with 12 bases left in between.

In its sample, this clonotype was seen many times. The genes are TRBV4-3 and TRBJ2-5; maybe TRBD2 (6 bases). This CDR3 is 14 amino acids long. V lost 4 bases, J lost 6 bases, and 15 bases lay in between. Germline lookup yields CDR1 LGHNA and CDR2 YSLEER. The CDR3: CASSPDRGGKTQYF. For the CDR3, the DNA is TGCGCCAGCAGCCCCGACAGAGGAGGGAAGACCCAGTACTTC.

This clonotype was seen ten or more times. The V gene is TRBV15, the J gene TRBJ2-7; a possible D gene is TRBD2 (5 bases). This CDR3 region has 13 residues. CDR1 is LNHNV and CDR2 is YYDKDF in the germline V gene (reference sequence). V gave up 4 bases and J gave up 6 bases, with 13 bases separating them. The CDR3, as DNA: TGTGCCACCAGCATGGCTAGCCGCCCCGAGCAGTACTTC. This gives the protein CATSMASRPEQYF.

This rearrangement joins TRBV20-1 to TRBJ2-7, with D perhaps matching TRBD1 (6 bases). Germline V lookup: CDR1 DFQATT, CDR2 SNEGSKA (reference sequence). The CDR3 totals 10 residues. V dropped 4 bases and J dropped 6 bases, with 7 bases sitting between them. The CDR3 DNA is TGCAGTGCTACAGGGGTCGAGCAGTACTTC. Residues: CSATGVEQYF.

This chain uses TRBV28 with TRBJ2-5, with 7 bases matching TRBD2. CDR3 length equals 16 residues. The V and J ends lost 10 bases and 4 bases, in that order; junction bases with no gene match: 18. CDR1 MDHEN and CDR2 SYDVKM come from the germline V gene. The CDR3 coding sequence is TGTGCCACCCGGAGGGGTCCAGCGGGGAGGCCAGAGACCCAGTACTTC. Translated, it gives CATRRGPAGRPETQYF.

There are many counts of this clonotype. The rearrangement uses TRBV2 and TRBJ2-3; no clear D gene. With 6 bases removed from V and 3 bases from J, the gap between germline ends came to 7 bases. The CDR3 extends over 12 amino acids. CDR1 and CDR2 from the germline V gene are SNHLY and FYNNEI. CDR3 residues: CASSGITDTQYF. The CDR3 DNA sequence: TGTGCCAGCAGCGGTATAACAGATACGCAGTATTTT.

This clonotype was found many times. V and J are TRBV6-5 and TRBJ1-2; possibly TRBD1 for D (5 bases). Germline CDR1 MNHEY, CDR2 SVGAGI. V gave up 0 bases and J gave up 7 bases, with 15 bases separating them. There are 15 residues in the CDR3. The CDR3, as DNA: TGTGCCAGCAGTTACTCGAATGGGGCAAGGGGTGGCTACACCTTC. It is translated as CASSYSNGARGGYTF.

This clonotype turned up a few times. This chain connects TRBV28 to TRBJ2-7; TRBD1 or TRBD2 may be the D gene (6 bases each). Germline loops: CDR1 MDHEN, CDR2 SYDVKM. V lost 3 bases and J 6 bases, leaving 15 bases between the germline ends. CDR3 length equals 14 residues. Here the CDR3 reads CASSFAGGRSEQYF. The DNA of the CDR3 is TGTGCCAGCAGTTTTGCCGGGGGCCGGAGCGAGCAGTACTTC.

This clonotype was observed at least ten times. The chain recombines TRBV28 with TRBJ2-7; D possibly corresponds to TRBD1 (6 bases). The germline CDR1 and CDR2 sequences are MDHEN and SYDVKM. V was pared by 8 bases and J by 2 bases, with 10 bases between. The CDR3 runs to 12 residues. The CDR3 region is CASGDTTYEQYF. CDR3 DNA: TGTGCCAGCGGGGACACCACCTACGAGCAGTACTTC.

At least ten counts were recorded for this clonotype. This chain links TRBV12-3 or TRBV12-4 with TRBJ2-7; possibly TRBD2 for D (5 bases). There are 15 residues in the CDR3. With 2 bases removed from V and 2 bases from J, the gap between germline ends came to 13 bases. CDR3 amino acids: CASSLRTAGAYEQYF. DNA of the CDR3: TGTGCCAGCAGTTTACGGACGGCCGGGGCCTACGAGCAGTACTTC.

Many counts were recorded for this clonotype. The rearrangement joins TRBV27 to TRBJ2-2; D is unclear. The CDR3 is 13 amino acids. Germline CDR1 is MNHEY and CDR2 is SMNVEV (reference sequence). V was shortened by 0 bases and J by 11 bases, with 10 bases between the two germline ends. The CDR3 is CASSLSTNIELFF. CDR3 DNA: TGTGCCAGCAGTTTATCGACCAACATTGAGCTGTTTTTT.

This clonotype was counted many times. A much larger clonotype is one base distant, so this may be a read error. The chain links TRBV28 to TRBJ2-7; 7 bases align to TRBD1. This CDR3 is built from 14 residues. Germline V gene sequence: CDR1 MDHEN, CDR2 SYDVKM. CDR3 in amino acids: CATHSTGTSCEQYF. The CDR3 DNA sequence: TGTGCCACCCATTCGACAGGGACCTCCTGCGAGCAGTACTTC. Full variable domain (missing parts from reference TRBV28 and TRBJ2-7): DVKVTQSSRYLVKRTGEKVFLECVQDMDHENMFWYRQDPGLGLRLIYFSYDVKMKEKGDIPEGYSVSREKKERFSLILESASTNQTSMYLCATHSTGTSCEQYFGPGTRLTVT.

There are many counts of this clonotype. V gene TRBV6-5 combines with J gene TRBJ1-3; D not resolved. The CDR3 sequence is 14 residues long. Germline CDR1 and CDR2: MNHEY and SVGAGI. V lost 2 bases to trimming and J lost 7 bases, with 12 bases between them. CDR3 loop: CASSYARSSNTIYF. The CDR3 nucleotides are TGTGCCAGCAGTTACGCCAGATCGAGTAACACCATATATTTT.

This clonotype was recorded at least ten times. The V and J genes are TRBV29-1 and TRBJ2-7, with 9 bases matching TRBD1. In germline, CDR1 is SQVTM, CDR2 ANQGSEA. There are 12 residues in the CDR3. Trimming at V came to 1 base and at J to 5 bases, leaving 0 bases not matched to a gene. Here the CDR3 DNA reads TGCAGCGTTGAAGGGACAGGGGACGAGCAGTACTTC. It encodes CSVEGTGDEQYF.

This clonotype was recorded at least ten times. This chain joins TRBV6-2 or TRBV6-3 and TRBJ1-1; the match to TRBD1 covers 7 bases. In germline, CDR1 is MNHEY, CDR2 SVGEGT. The CDR3 is 15 residues long. V lost 0 bases to trimming and J lost 2 bases; unmatched junction nucleotides: 3. The CDR3 DNA follows: TGTGCCAGCAGTTACTCGCCAGGGGGAAACACTGAAGCTTTCTTT. Translation gives CASSYSPGGNTEAFF.

Ten or more counts support this clonotype. The CDR3 DNA reads TGCGCCAGCAGCTCGCTTATCTCTAGGATGGGCGAAAACATTCAGTACTTC. Protein: CASSSLISRMGENIQYF. V and J are TRBV5-1 and TRBJ2-4, with unresolved D. Germline CDR1 and CDR2: SGHRS and YFSETQ. There are 17 residues in the CDR3. The V end was cut by 3 bases, the J end by 5 bases, with 21 bases between.

This clonotype was seen ten or more times. The chain links TRBV20-1 to TRBJ2-7; TRBD1 agrees at 7 bases. The CDR3 is 13 amino acids. V shed 5 bases, J shed 3 bases, and the junction held 7 bases outside the gene matches. Germline V gives CDR1 DFQATT, CDR2 SNEGSKA (reference sequence). The CDR3 loop reads CSALKGQLYEQYF. The DNA for the CDR3 is TGCAGTGCTCTCAAGGGACAGCTCTACGAGCAGTACTTC.

At least ten counts were recorded for this clonotype. The chain combines TRBV29-1 with TRBJ1-2; 8 positions match TRBD1. V lost 4 bases and J lost 6; bases outside the gene matches: 10. CDR3 size: 14 residues. The germline V gene encodes CDR1 SQVTM and CDR2 ANQGSEA. As DNA, the CDR3 is TGCAGCGTTGGCAGGGGGCAAGGTACAGATGGCTACACCTTC. Translation: CSVGRGQGTDGYTF.

The table lists this clonotype with many counts. The chain couples TRBV30 to TRBJ2-7, with a tentative D call TRBD2 (5 bases). V dropped 0 bases and J dropped 3 bases, with 9 bases sitting between them. From germline, CDR1 is GTSNPN and CDR2 SVGIG (reference sequence). CDR3 size: 13 residues. The CDR3 protein is CAWSVREGYEQYF. CDR3 sequence (DNA): TGTGCCTGGAGTGTCCGTGAGGGCTACGAGCAGTACTTC.

The genes are TRBV12-3 or TRBV12-4 and TRBJ1-1; D uncertain. The V end lost 2 bases, the J end lost 3 bases, and 13 bases lay between the germline ends. The CDR3 sequence is 15 residues long. The CDR3 region is CASSLPRGTDTEAFF. The DNA of the CDR3 is TGTGCCAGCAGTTTACCCCGGGGTACGGACACTGAAGCTTTCTTT.

This clonotype was recorded at least ten times. This chain uses TRBV12-3 or TRBV12-4 with TRBJ1-1, with D possibly being TRBD1 (5 bases). The V and J ends lost 6 bases and 5 bases respectively, with 16 bases between them. CDR3 length equals 14 residues. The CDR3 sequence: CASSNLWGRTEAFF. The CDR3 DNA reads TGTGCCAGCAGCAACCTCTGGGGGAGGACTGAAGCTTTCTTT.

This clonotype showed up many times. The V gene is TRBV6-1, the J gene TRBJ2-7; D remains unclear. V lost 7 bases, J lost 3 bases, and 13 bases lay in between. This CDR3 is built from 13 residues. In germline, CDR1 is MNHNS, CDR2 SASEGT. Written as DNA, the CDR3 is TGTGCCAGCAAGGGCCGGACCAACTACGAGCAGTACTTC. It codes for CASKGRTNYEQYF.

This clonotype came up many times. J is TRBJ2-7 and V is TRBV28; D is undetermined. The V end was cut by 3 bases, the J end by 4 bases, with 10 bases between. Germline CDR1 and CDR2: MDHEN and SYDVKM. The CDR3 consists of 13 residues. The CDR3 is CASSFHVIYEQYF. As DNA, the CDR3 is TGTGCCAGCAGTTTTCATGTTATTTACGAGCAGTACTTC.

This rearrangement joins TRBV28 to TRBJ1-5, with D unresolved. Trimming cost V 10 bases and J 4 bases, with 11 bases left between them. Germline CDR1 reads MDHEN; CDR2 reads SYDVKM. The CDR3 contains 12 residues. CDR3 in DNA: TGTGCCACCCGGGTCGCTAATCAGCCCCAGCATTTT. This translates into CATRVANQPQHF.

This clonotype has ten or more counts. Compared with germline, one end of the junction differs, possibly owing to a read error. The rearrangement joins TRBV6-1 to TRBJ2-5; no firm D call. There are 11 residues in the CDR3. CDR1 and CDR2 (germline): MNHNS, SASEGT. The DNA of the CDR3 is TGTGCCAGCAGCTCAACAGAGGCCCAGTACTTC. This codes for CASSSTEAQYF.